One T cell receptor beta chain is described in this entry. The antigen is undetermined. This entry comes from a study of T cell clusters in autoimmune cytopenias. Study conclusions and caveats: Active autoimmune hepatitis patients had about 3.3-fold fewer exclusive TRB clusters than healthy donors.

TRB was amplified by touch-down multiplex PCR, primer pools A and B combined. No DNA is given; TCRdb re-called the multiplex PCR reads and lists each CDR3 protein once. The table for this sample gives almost 15,000 distinct CDR3 sequences. The CDR3 has 12 amino acids. Per germline, CDR1 SGHRS and CDR2 YFSETQ. Each sample's input was 250 to 300 ng genomic DNA, some 34,000 genome equivalents. V gene TRBV5-1 combines with J gene TRBJ1-4. Sample: peripheral blood. This TCR was sampled from a human donor with an autoimmune cytopenia or autoimmune hepatitis (not recorded which). CDR3 in amino acids: CASRLDKEKLFF.